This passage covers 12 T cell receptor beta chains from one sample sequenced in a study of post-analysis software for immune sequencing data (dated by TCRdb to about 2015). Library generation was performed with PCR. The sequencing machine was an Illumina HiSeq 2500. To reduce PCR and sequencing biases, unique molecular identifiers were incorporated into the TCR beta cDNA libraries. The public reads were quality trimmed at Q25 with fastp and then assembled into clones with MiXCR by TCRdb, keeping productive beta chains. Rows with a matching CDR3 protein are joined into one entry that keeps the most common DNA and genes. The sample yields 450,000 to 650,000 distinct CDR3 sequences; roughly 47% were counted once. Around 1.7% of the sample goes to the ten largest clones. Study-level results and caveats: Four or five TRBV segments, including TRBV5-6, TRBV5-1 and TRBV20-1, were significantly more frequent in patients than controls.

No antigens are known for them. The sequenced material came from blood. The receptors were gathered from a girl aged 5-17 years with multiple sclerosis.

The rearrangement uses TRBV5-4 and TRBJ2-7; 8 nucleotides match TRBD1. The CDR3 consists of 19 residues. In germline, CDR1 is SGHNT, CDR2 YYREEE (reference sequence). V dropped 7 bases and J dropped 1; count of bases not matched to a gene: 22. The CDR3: CASRRLTGAVSSGSYEQYF. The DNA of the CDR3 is TGTGCCAGCCGTCGTCTGACAGGGGCCGTGAGTAGTGGATCCTACGAGCAGTACTTC.

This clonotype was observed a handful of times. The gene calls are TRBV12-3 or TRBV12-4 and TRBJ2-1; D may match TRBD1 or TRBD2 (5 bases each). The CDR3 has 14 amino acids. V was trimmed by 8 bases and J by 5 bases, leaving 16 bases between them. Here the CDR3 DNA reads TGTGCCAGCTTGGGGGTGGGGAAAAACAATGAGCAGTTCTTC. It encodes CASLGVGKNNEQFF.

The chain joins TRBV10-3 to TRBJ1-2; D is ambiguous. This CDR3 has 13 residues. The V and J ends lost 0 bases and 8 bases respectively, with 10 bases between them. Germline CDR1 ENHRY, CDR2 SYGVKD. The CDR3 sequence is CAISESVRQGYTF. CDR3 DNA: TGTGCCATCAGTGAGTCGGTTAGGCAAGGCTACACCTTC.

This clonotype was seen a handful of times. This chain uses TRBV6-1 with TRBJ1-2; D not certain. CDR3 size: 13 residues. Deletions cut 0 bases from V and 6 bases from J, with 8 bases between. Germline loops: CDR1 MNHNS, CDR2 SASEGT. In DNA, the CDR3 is TGTGCCAGCAGTGAAGCGATCGGACATGGCTACACCTTC. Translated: CASSEAIGHGYTF.

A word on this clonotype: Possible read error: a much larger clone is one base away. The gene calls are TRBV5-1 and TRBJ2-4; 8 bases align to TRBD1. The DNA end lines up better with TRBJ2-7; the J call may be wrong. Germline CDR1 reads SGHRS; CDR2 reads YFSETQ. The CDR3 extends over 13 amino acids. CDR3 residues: CASSSETGDEQYF. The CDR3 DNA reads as TGCGCCAGCAGCTCGGAGACAGGGGACGAGCAGTACTTC.

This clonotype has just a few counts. The CDR3 here is CASSQGPRAGDEKLFF. CDR3 DNA: TGCGCCAGCAGCCAAGGTCCACGAGCCGGGGATGAAAAACTGTTTTTT. The chain employs TRBV4-1 and TRBJ1-4; unclear D gene. The germline gives CDR1 MGHRA, CDR2 YSYEKL. This CDR3 has 16 amino acids. V was cut by 1 base and J by 6 bases, with 15 bases left in between.

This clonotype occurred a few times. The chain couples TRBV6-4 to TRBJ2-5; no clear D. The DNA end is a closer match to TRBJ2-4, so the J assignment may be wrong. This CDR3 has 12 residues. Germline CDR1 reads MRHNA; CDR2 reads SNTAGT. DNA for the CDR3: TGTGCCAGCAGGGAAGCCAAAAACATTCAGTACTTC. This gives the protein CASREAKNIQYF.

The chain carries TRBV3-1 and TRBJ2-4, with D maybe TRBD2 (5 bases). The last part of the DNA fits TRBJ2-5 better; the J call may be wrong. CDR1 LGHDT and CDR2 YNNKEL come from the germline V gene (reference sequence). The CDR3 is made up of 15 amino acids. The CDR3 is CASSQDHKRWETQYF. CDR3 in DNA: TGTGCCAGCAGCCAAGATCACAAGCGGTGGGAGACCCAGTACTTC.

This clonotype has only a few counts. CDR3 loop: CASSSSLTDTQYF. CDR3 coding DNA: TGTGCCAGCAGTTCCAGCCTCACAGATACGCAGTATTTT. The chain couples TRBV28 to TRBJ2-3; D ambiguous. Trimming took off 4 bases at V and 2 bases at J, with 7 bases between the two ends. Looked up from germline, CDR1 is MDHEN and CDR2 is SYDVKM. This CDR3 is 13 amino acids long.

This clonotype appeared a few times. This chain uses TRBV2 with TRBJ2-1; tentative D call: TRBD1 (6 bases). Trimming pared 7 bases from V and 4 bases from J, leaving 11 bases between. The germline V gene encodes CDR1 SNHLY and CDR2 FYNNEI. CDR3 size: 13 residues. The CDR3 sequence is CASKRDTYNEQFF. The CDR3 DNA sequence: TGTGCCAGCAAACGGGACACGTACAATGAGCAGTTCTTC. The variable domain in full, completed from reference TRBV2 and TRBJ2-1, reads EPEVTQTPSHQVTQMGQEVILRCVPISNHLYFYWYRQILGQKVEFLVSFYNNEISEKSEIFDDQFSVERPDGSNFTLKIRSTKLEDSAMYFCASKRDTYNEQFFGPGTRLTVL.

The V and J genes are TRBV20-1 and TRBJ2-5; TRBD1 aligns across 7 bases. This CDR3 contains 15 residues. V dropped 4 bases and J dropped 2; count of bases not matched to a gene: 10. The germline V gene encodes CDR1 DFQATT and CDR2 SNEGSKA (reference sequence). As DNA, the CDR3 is TGCAGTGCTATCCCTCGACAGGGTAGTCAAGAGACCCAGTACTTC. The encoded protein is CSAIPRQGSQETQYF.

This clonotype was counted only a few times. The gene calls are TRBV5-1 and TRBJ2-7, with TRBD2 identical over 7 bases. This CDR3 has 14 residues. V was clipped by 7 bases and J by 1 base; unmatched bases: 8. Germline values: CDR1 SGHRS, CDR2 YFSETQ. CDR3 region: CASRRTGGSYEQYF. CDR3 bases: TGCGCCAGCCGACGTACGGGGGGTTCCTACGAGCAGTACTTC.